The clone carrying this T cell receptor (beta chain) has just one count. The record originates from a study of Ad26.COV2.S vaccination and SARS-CoV-2 variants. Study information: In the COV1001 trial, the donor was in the Ad26.COV2.S arm. In the study, Ad26.COV2.S was injected intramuscularly once, or twice 56 days apart.

Stated treatment: roughly 18 received Ad26.COV2.S at low or high dose, single or two shots; about five received placebo; per-sample allocation not given. On day 63 after the first injection, vaccine and placebo recipients gave samples. Adults aged 18-55 years in Boston included the donor. The data were produced by immunoSEQ multiplex PCR, yet TCRdb's version contains in-frame clones alone and is incomplete. Of roughly 400,000 clones detected, about nine tenths appear once; the ten largest clones hold around 4.5%. Here the sequenced sample was peripheral blood, taken in a trial of Ad26.COV2.S vaccine versus placebo. This sequence was found in a person between 18 and 65 years old who received the Ad26.COV2.S COVID-19 vaccine or a placebo.

The CDR3 nucleotides read TGTGCCAGCAGCGTAGACGTCACCGGGGAGCTGTTTTTT. Its translation is CASSVDVTGELFF. The rearrangement links TRBV9 to TRBJ2-2; D is uncertain. The germline V gene has CDR1 SGDLS and CDR2 YYNGEE. V dropped 0 bases and J dropped 4 bases, with 4 bases sitting between them. The CDR3 has 13 amino acids.